The rows below give T cell receptor beta chains drawn from one sample of a study of T cell changes during pregnancy in multiple sclerosis. The method was immunoSEQ multiplex PCR; TCRdb's version includes in-frame clones alone and lacks a portion of them. Of 8,500 to 13,000 clones listed, around 89% are singletons. The sample in question was CD8+ T cells from peripheral blood mononuclear cells, obtained in the first trimester of pregnancy. The receptors come from a female donor in good health, enrolled as a control in a pregnancy study. Each CDR3 is given with its conserved first and last residue. Each record gives: J gene, V gene, clone size, D gene, CDR3 DNA, CDR3 protein. D genes are given only for firm matches. Clone size is shown for a subset of rows, as once, few, many or a class of expanded clone.

TRBJ1-1 TRBV19 - - TGTGCCAGTAGTATCCGGGATTCGGGAACTGAAGCTTTCTTT CASSIRDSGTEAFF
TRBJ2-7 TRBV10-2 - TRBD2 TGCGCCAGCAGTGAGTCTAGCGGGGGGGCCCACGAGCAGTACTTC CASSESSGGAHEQYF
TRBJ2-1 TRBV7-9 - TRBD1 TGTGCCAGCAGCCCCAGGACAGGGGGAAACAACAATGAGCAGTTCTTC CASSPRTGGNNNEQFF
TRBJ2-1 TRBV6-4 few TRBD2 TGTGCCAGCAGTGGGTCCAGCGGGGGCTACAATGAGCAGTTCTTC CASSGSSGGYNEQFF
TRBJ1-6 TRBV4-3 - - TGCGCCAGCAGCCAGTCAGAGGCCATAAATTCACCCCTCCACTTT CASSQSEAINSPLHF
TRBJ1-1 TRBV30 - - TGTGCCTGGGCCTTAGGGGCCATGAACACTGAAGCTTTCTTT CAWALGAMNTEAFF
TRBJ2-5 TRBV7-2 - TRBD1 TGTGCCAGCAGCTTAGCGTTGCGGACAGGGCAAGAGACCCAGTACTTC CASSLALRTGQETQYF
TRBJ2-5 TRBV9 once TRBD2 TGTGCCAGCAGCGCCCGAGGCAGCGGGGGATTACAAGAGACCCAGTACTTC CASSARGSGGLQETQYF
TRBJ2-2 TRBV4-1 - - TGCGCCAGCACCCTTCGCCTGGAGACTTTGAACACCGGGGAGCTGTTTTTT CASTLRLETLNTGELFF
TRBJ2-2 TRBV2 - - TGTGCCAGCATAACAGACAAAATGAACACCGGGGAGCTGTTTTTT CASITDKMNTGELFF
TRBJ1-2 TRBV27 - - TGTGCCAGCAGTTTCACCGAGAACTATGGCTACACCTTC CASSFTENYGYTF
TRBJ1-5 TRBV7-2 - TRBD1 TGTGCCAGCAGCACCGACAGGGATCAGCCCCAGCATTTT CASSTDRDQPQHF
TRBJ2-1 TRBV28 - TRBD2 TGTGCCAGCAGACCAGCGGGGGGCGGGGATGAGCAGTTCTTC CASRPAGGGDEQFF
TRBJ1-1 TRBV6-5 - - TGTGCCAGCACCCCCACGGGAGGGGGAGAAGCTTTCTTT CASTPTGGGEAFF
TRBJ2-3 TRBV5-6 - TRBD2 TGTGCCAGCAGCTTGGTAACTAGCGGGGGGTCAACAGATACGCAGTATTTT CASSLVTSGGSTDTQYF
TRBJ2-2 TRBV9 once TRBD2 TGTGCCAGCAGCCCAGGGACTAGCGACGGCACCGGGGAGCTGTTTTTT CASSPGTSDGTGELFF